Listed below are T cell receptor beta chains from one sample, sequenced in a study of CD8 T cells in ankylosing spondylitis. One entry per CDR3 protein, called by TCRdb with MiXCR from the 5' RACE reads. Here the sample spans 340,000 or so distinct CDR3 sequences, roughly 14% being singletons. Sequenced: blood, either unsorted or a sorted T cell fraction (not recorded which). These receptors originate from a male donor with ankylosing spondylitis or in good health (not recorded which). Both conserved end residues are part of each CDR3. A D gene is named only where the DNA matches it firmly. Where a row states a size, it is once, few, many or the class of an expanded clone; other rows omit it.

CDR3 DNA,CDR3 protein,D gene,clone size,J gene,V gene
TGCGCCAGCAGTTTGGGGGGTTCAGGATCCTACGAGCAGTACTTC,CASSLGGSGSYEQYF,.,once,TRBJ2-7,TRBV5-1
TGCAGTGCTAGGGCAGACAGGCCAAACACCGGGGAGCTGTTTTTT,CSARADRPNTGELFF,.,many,TRBJ2-2,TRBV20-1
TGTGCCAGCACCCTCCGGACTAGCGGGAGAACCTACAATGAGCAGTTCTTC,CASTLRTSGRTYNEQFF,TRBD2,few,TRBJ2-1,TRBV2
TGTGCCAGCAGCAAGGGACCGGGGGCCGTCTACAATGAGCAGTTCTTC,CASSKGPGAVYNEQFF,.,.,TRBJ2-1,TRBV11-2
TGTGCCAGCAGCCTAGGGGGCGCGAGATACCCCGGGGAGCTGTTTTTT,CASSLGGARYPGELFF,TRBD1,.,TRBJ2-2,TRBV11-3
TGCGCCAGCAGTGGGCGCGGGGACAGTTCCCTCGGGCAGTTCTTC,CASSGRGDSSLGQFF,.,few,TRBJ2-1,TRBV5-1
TGCGCCAGCAGCGTAGGGACTAGCGGGCCCGCCCGAGAGACCCAGTACTTC,CASSVGTSGPARETQYF,TRBD2,.,TRBJ2-5,TRBV5-1
TGCGCCAGCAGTACCGGGACAGGCACAGATACGCAGTATTTT,CASSTGTGTDTQYF,TRBD1,many,TRBJ2-3,TRBV5-1
TGTGCCAGCAGCCTACGGACTAGCGGGGGGGCCGGGCGAGCCTACAATGAGCAGTTCTTC,CASSLRTSGGAGRAYNEQFF,TRBD2,.,TRBJ2-1,TRBV7-8
TGTGCCAGCAGGAAAAGCGGGACAGGGTTAGGTGATACGCAGTATTTT,CASRKSGTGLGDTQYF,TRBD1,.,TRBJ2-3,TRBV4-2